The 14 T cell receptor beta chains listed next were all sequenced from one sample in a study of T cells after yellow fever vaccination. TCRdb re-called the 5' RACE reads through MiXCR, storing one row per CDR3 protein. The repertoire has just over 25,000 distinct CDR3 sequences, 4.5% to 6% of them found once; the top ten carry 10% to 15%. The sample was PBMCs, either bulk or a sorted T-cell subset (CD4+, CD8+, memory, or dextramer-sorted; not recorded which), taken 15 days after the yellow fever booster vaccination. These receptors all come from a man aged 25 to 40 who received the YFV17D yellow fever vaccine.

This clonotype was counted many times. This chain joins TRBV28 and TRBJ1-6; 8 bases align to TRBD1. J was trimmed by 7 bases and V by 5 bases; bases with no gene match: 7. CDR1 MDHEN and CDR2 SYDVKM come from the germline V gene. The CDR3 is made up of 15 amino acids. CDR3 protein: CASSNFRGPNSPLHF. The DNA of the CDR3 is TGTGCCAGCAGTAACTTCAGGGGGCCGAATTCACCCCTCCACTTT.

This clonotype appeared many times. The chain employs TRBV7-2 and TRBJ2-3; D not resolved. Per germline, CDR1 SGHTA and CDR2 FQGNSA. The V end was cut by 6 bases, the J end by 0 bases, with 16 bases between. This CDR3 spans 16 amino acids. The CDR3 spells CASRGSSTGSTDTQYF. CDR3 sequence (DNA): TGTGCCAGCAGGGGTTCGTCTACGGGTAGCACAGATACGCAGTATTTT. Complete variable domain (other parts from reference TRBV7-2 and TRBJ2-3): GAGVSQSPSNKVTEKGKDVELRCDPISGHTALYWYRQSLGQGLEFLIYFQGNSAPDKSGLPSDRFSAERTGGSVSTLTIQRTQQEDSAVYLCASRGSSTGSTDTQYFGPGTRLTVL.

The rearrangement joins TRBV5-5 to TRBJ2-1, with 11 bases that match TRBD2. The CDR3 has 16 amino acids. V was pared by 3 bases and J by 5 bases, with 7 bases of the junction left unmatched. CDR1 SGHKS and CDR2 YYEKEE come from the germline V gene (reference sequence). The CDR3 nucleotides read TGTGCCAGCAGCTCGCGAGGACTAGCGGGCGACAATGAGCAGTTCTTC. Its translation: CASSSRGLAGDNEQFF.

There are many counts of this clonotype. The gene calls are TRBV6-2 or TRBV6-3 and TRBJ2-1, with D possibly matching TRBD1 (6 bases). The CDR3 runs to 17 residues. Trimming removed 0 bases at V and 1 base at J, with 13 bases between. Germline V gives CDR1 MNHEY, CDR2 SVGEGT. CDR3 protein: CASSYSIPQGSYNEQFF. The DNA for the CDR3 is TGTGCCAGCAGTTACTCGATCCCACAGGGATCCTACAATGAGCAGTTCTTC.

V and J are TRBV12-3 or TRBV12-4 and TRBJ1-3, with 10 bases aligning to TRBD1. The CDR3 loop spans 16 amino acids. V lost 5 bases, J lost 4 bases, and 8 bases stayed unmatched. This CDR3 is CASSRDRGLLGNTIYF. Here the CDR3 DNA reads TGTGCCAGCAGTCGGGACAGGGGTTTACTCGGAAACACCATATATTTT.

This clonotype has a count of ten or more. The chain has TRBV7-8 and TRBJ2-5, with 12 bases identical to TRBD2. This CDR3 contains 15 residues. Germline V CDR1 and CDR2: SGHVS, FQNEAQ. Germline trimming cut 1 base from V and 4 bases from J; bases unmatched to any gene: 1. The CDR3 loop is CASSLGLAGVETQYF. CDR3 bases: TGTGCCAGCAGCTTAGGACTAGCGGGAGTAGAGACCCAGTACTTC.

This clonotype was recorded many times. The chain has TRBV20-1 and TRBJ2-1; 10 bases match TRBD1. Germline lookup yields CDR1 DFQATT and CDR2 SNEGSKA (reference sequence). The CDR3 is 14 amino acids. CDR3 coding DNA: TGCAGCATCCTTCACGGACAGGGGGGGAATGAGCAGTTCTTC. Translated: CSILHGQGGNEQFF.

This clonotype came up many times. One end of the junction fails to match germline, which may point to a read error. The rearrangement joins TRBV24-1 to TRBJ1-1, with D unclear. The germline V gene has CDR1 KGHDR and CDR2 SFDVKD. The CDR3 contains 14 residues. CDR3 in amino acids: CATSAGVGNAEAFF. CDR3 nucleotides: TGTGCCACCAGTGCCGGGGTGGGGAACGCTGAAGCTTTCTTT.

At least ten counts were recorded for this clonotype. The chain is built from TRBV6-5 and TRBJ2-2; a weak D match, TRBD2 (6 bases). Between the trimmed V and J ends, which lost 8 bases and 4 bases, there was a span of 17 bases. The CDR3 length is 15 residues. Per germline, CDR1 MNHEY and CDR2 SVGAGI. The CDR3 sequence is CASRYRAGSTGELFF. CDR3 coding DNA: TGTGCCAGCCGATATCGGGCGGGGAGCACCGGGGAGCTGTTTTTT.

This clonotype showed up many times. The chain employs TRBV4-3 and TRBJ1-2, with 12 positions matching TRBD1. V lost 3 bases to trimming and J lost 6 bases; unmatched junction nucleotides: 2. This CDR3 has 14 amino acids. Looked up from germline, CDR1 is LGHNA and CDR2 is YSLEER. For the CDR3, the DNA is TGCGCCAGCAGCCACGGGACAGGGGGCCATGGCTACACCTTC. Amino acid sequence: CASSHGTGGHGYTF.

This clonotype has ten or more counts. The gene calls are TRBV12-3 or TRBV12-4 and TRBJ2-3; D is perhaps TRBD1 (5 bases). CDR3 size: 14 residues. Trimming stripped 5 bases from V and 1 base from J, with 10 bases between. The chain's CDR3 is CASSPLGGTDTQYF. CDR3 coding DNA: TGTGCCAGCAGTCCGCTAGGGGGCACAGATACGCAGTATTTT.

Concerning this clonotype itself: The germline gene is not matched at one end of the junction; a read error may be the cause. The V gene is TRBV24-1, the J gene TRBJ2-2, with 12 bases matching TRBD1. Germline assignment: CDR1 KGHDR and CDR2 SFDVKD. The CDR3 extends over 16 amino acids. The CDR3 bases are TGTGCCGCCAGTGATCCGGGACAGGGGGCCACCGGGGAGCTGTTTTTT. This sequence encodes CAASDPGQGATGELFF.

This clonotype was recorded at least ten times. V gene TRBV6-1 combines with J gene TRBJ2-2, with D possibly matching TRBD1 (5 bases). V was cut by 7 bases and J by 1 base, with 10 bases left in between. Germline CDR1 is MNHNS and CDR2 is SASEGT. The CDR3 totals 14 residues. Here the CDR3 DNA reads TGTGCCAGCATGGGGCACCTGAACACCGGGGAGCTGTTTTTT. Translating gives CASMGHLNTGELFF.

This clonotype was seen at least ten times. The genes are TRBV7-9 and TRBJ2-7, with 8 bases fitting TRBD1. Germline lookup yields CDR1 SEHNR and CDR2 FQNEAQ (reference sequence). The CDR3 extends over 15 amino acids. Losses at the gene ends were 3 bases for V and 0 bases for J; bases not matched to a gene: 4. This chain's CDR3 is CASSFGTGSSYEQYF. Written as DNA, the CDR3 is TGTGCCAGCAGCTTCGGGACAGGAAGCTCCTACGAGCAGTACTTC.